This record looks at one T cell receptor (beta chain) sequence and its context. Its antigen is not known. At the Johns Hopkins FTIC core, DNA taken from cultured CD4+ T cells was sequenced by way of the Oncomine TCR Beta short-read assay. TCRdb re-derived calls from the PCR reads in MiXCR, one entry per CDR3 protein. The table shows 10,000 to 11,000 distinct CDR3 sequences, with about 26% occurring only once. Treatment described: roughly 10-day PBMC culture with coronavirus spike peptide pools or control peptides (ViraFEST assay). This sample stems from a study of vaccination and CD4 T cells after COVID-19. V dropped 2 bases and J dropped 1 base, with 8 bases sitting between them. CDR1 and CDR2 from the germline V gene are SGHNT and YENEEA. The CDR3 loop spans 14 amino acids.

The TCR was taken from a human donor who had recovered from COVID-19. Sequencing used CD4+ T cells from blood, cultured in vitro, obtained after SARS-CoV-2 vaccination. This rearrangement joins TRBV11-3 to TRBJ2-5, with a possible D match to TRBD2 (5 bases). The CDR3 nucleotides are TGTGCCAGCAGCTTATCCCGGGGCCAAGAGACCCAGTACTTC. Its translation: CASSLSRGQETQYF.